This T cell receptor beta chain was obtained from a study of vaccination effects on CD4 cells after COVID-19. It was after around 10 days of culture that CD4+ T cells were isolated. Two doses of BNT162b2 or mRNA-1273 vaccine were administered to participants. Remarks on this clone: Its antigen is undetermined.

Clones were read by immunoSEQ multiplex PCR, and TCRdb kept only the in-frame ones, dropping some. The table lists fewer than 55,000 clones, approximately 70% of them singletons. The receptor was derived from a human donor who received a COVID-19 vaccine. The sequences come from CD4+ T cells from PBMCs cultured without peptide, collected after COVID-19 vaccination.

The DNA for the CDR3 is TGTGCCAGCAGTGGCCCCAGGGCTAGCGGGAGGGTTAGCTCCTACAATGAGCAGTTCTTC. Its protein is CASSGPRASGRVSSYNEQFF. The V gene is TRBV6-4, the J gene TRBJ2-1, with 12 bases identical to TRBD2. Germline V gene lookup returns CDR1 MRHNA and CDR2 SNTAGT. The length of the CDR3 is 20 residues. The ends lost 4 bases at V and 0 bases at J; junction bases unmatched: 13.